This TCR beta chain was captured in a study of T-cell memory formation after mild COVID-19. Study-level information: Clustering of TCRs was largely donor specific. Study observations and caveats: Later expanders leaned toward CD4+, whereas clones contracting from day 15 to 85 were balanced CD4/CD8.

There are many counts of this clonotype. Antigen specificity is unknown. Constant-segment primers served in 5'RACE that generated TCR alpha and TCR beta cDNA libraries bearing sample barcodes and UMIs. TCRdb re-called the 5' RACE reads through MiXCR, storing one row per CDR3 protein. The top ten clones hold 2% to 2.5% of a sample with approximately 200,000 distinct CDR3 sequences, approximately 16% of them seen once. V trimming: 4 bases; J trimming: 4 bases; junction bases outside the gene matches: 11. The V gene's germline CDR1 is SGHRS and CDR2 YFSETQ. There are 16 residues in the CDR3. Sample: PBMCs or a T cell subset sorted from them (not recorded which). This chain links TRBV5-1 with TRBJ2-5; TRBD1 aligns across 9 bases. The clonotype comes from an adult woman who had mild COVID-19 (a few samples of this study predate the infection). Cell type and time point are not known. The CDR3 sequence: CASSGLLQGAGETQYF. As DNA, the CDR3 is TGCGCCAGCAGCGGACTACTACAGGGGGCAGGAGAGACCCAGTACTTC.